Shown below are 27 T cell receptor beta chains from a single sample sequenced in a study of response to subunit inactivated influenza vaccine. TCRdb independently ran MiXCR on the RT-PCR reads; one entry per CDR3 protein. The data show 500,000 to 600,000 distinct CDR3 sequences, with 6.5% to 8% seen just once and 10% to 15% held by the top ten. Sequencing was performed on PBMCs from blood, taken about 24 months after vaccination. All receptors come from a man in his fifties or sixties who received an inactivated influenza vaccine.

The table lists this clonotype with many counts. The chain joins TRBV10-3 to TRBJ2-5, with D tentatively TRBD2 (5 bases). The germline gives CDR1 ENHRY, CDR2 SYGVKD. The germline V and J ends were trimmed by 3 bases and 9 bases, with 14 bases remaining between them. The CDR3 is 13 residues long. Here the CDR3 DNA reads TGTGCCATCAGTGATCAGCGGACCCTGGCCCAGTACTTC. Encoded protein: CAISDQRTLAQYF.

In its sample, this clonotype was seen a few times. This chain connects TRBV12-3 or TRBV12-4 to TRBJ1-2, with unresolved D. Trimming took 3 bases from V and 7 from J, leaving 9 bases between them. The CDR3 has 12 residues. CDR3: CASSFPGAGYTF. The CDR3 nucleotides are TGTGCCAGCAGTTTCCCCGGAGCTGGCTACACCTTC.

In nucleotides, the CDR3 is TGTGCCAGCAGCTTATACAGAGCGGGTGGGACCCAGTACTTC. This translates into CASSLYRAGGTQYF. This chain links TRBV7-2 with TRBJ2-5; perhaps TRBD2 as D (6 bases). Germline V CDR1 and CDR2: SGHTA, FQGNSA. CDR3 length equals 14 residues. Between the trimmed V and J ends, which lost 2 bases and 7 bases, there was a span of 14 bases.

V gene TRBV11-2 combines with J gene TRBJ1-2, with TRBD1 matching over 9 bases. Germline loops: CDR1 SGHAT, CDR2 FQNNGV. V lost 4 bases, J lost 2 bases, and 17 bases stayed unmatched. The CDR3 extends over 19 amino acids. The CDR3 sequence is CASSSYPDRGVARNYGYTF. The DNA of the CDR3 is TGTGCCAGCAGCTCCTATCCTGACAGGGGGGTAGCGAGGAACTATGGCTACACCTTC.

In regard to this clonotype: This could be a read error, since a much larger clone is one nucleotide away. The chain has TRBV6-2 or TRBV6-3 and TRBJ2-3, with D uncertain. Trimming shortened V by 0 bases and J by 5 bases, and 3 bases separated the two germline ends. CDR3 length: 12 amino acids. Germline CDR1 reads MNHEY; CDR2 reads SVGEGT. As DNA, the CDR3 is TGTGCCAGCAGTTACTCCAAAGATACGCAGTATTTT. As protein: CASSYSKDTQYF.

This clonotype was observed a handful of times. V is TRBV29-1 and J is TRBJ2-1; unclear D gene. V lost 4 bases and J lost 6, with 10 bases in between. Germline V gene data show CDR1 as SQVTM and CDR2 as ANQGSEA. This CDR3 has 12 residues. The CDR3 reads CSVVLWGNEQFF. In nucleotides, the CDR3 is TGCAGCGTTGTGTTGTGGGGCAATGAGCAGTTCTTC.

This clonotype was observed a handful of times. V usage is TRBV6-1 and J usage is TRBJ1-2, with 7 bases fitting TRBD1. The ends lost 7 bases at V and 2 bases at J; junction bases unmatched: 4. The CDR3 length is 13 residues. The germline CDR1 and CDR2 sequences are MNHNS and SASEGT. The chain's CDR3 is CASIRGRNYGYTF. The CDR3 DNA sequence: TGTGCCAGCATAAGGGGGCGCAACTATGGCTACACCTTC.

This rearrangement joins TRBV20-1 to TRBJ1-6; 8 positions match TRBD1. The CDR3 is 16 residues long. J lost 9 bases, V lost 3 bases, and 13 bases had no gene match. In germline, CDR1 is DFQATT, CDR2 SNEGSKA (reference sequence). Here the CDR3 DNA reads TGCAGTGCTAGGGCTCGGACAGGGAGTACAGGTTCACCCCTCCACTTT. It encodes CSARARTGSTGSPLHF.

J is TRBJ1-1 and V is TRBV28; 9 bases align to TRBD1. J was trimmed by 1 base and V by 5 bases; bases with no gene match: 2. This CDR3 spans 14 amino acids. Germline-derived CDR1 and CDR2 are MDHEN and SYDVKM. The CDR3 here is CASSGQGRNTEAFF. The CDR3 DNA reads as TGTGCCAGCAGTGGACAGGGGCGGAACACTGAAGCTTTCTTT. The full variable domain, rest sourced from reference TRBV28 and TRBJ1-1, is DVKVTQSSRYLVKRTGEKVFLECVQDMDHENMFWYRQDPGLGLRLIYFSYDVKMKEKGDIPEGYSVSREKKERFSLILESASTNQTSMYLCASSGQGRNTEAFFGQGTRLTVV.

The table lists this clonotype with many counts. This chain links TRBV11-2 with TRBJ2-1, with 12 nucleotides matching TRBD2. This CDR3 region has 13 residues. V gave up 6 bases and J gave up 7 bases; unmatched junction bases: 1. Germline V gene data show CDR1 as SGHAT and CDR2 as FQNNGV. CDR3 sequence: CASSGTSGNEQFF. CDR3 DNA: TGTGCCAGCAGTGGGACTAGCGGGAATGAGCAGTTCTTC.

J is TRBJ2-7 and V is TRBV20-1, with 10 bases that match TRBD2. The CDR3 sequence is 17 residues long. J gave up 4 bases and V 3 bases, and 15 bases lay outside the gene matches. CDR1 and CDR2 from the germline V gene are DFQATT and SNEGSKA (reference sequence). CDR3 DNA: TGCAGTGCTAGGGTACTAGCGGGAACCTTTCGGGGATACGAGCAGTACTTC. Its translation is CSARVLAGTFRGYEQYF.

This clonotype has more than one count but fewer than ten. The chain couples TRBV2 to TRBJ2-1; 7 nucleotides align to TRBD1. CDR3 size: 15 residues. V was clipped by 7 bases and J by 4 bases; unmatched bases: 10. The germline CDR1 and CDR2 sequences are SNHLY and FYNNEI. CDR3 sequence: CASKVPGQTYNEQFF. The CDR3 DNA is TGTGCCAGCAAGGTCCCGGGACAGACTTACAATGAGCAGTTCTTC.

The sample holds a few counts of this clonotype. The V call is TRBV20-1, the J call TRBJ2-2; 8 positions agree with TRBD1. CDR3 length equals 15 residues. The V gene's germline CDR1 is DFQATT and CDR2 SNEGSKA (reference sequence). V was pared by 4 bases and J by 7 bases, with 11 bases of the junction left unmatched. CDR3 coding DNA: TGCAGTGCTACGACGAGCAGGGGGCTTGGCGGGGAGCTGTTTTTT. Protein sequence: CSATTSRGLGGELFF.

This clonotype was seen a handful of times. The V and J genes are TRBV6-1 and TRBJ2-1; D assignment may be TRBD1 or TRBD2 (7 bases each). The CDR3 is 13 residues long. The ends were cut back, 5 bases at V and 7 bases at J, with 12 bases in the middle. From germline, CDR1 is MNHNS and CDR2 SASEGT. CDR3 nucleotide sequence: TGTGCCAGCAGTCGCAGGGGGGGGAATGAGCAGTTCTTC. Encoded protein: CASSRRGGNEQFF.

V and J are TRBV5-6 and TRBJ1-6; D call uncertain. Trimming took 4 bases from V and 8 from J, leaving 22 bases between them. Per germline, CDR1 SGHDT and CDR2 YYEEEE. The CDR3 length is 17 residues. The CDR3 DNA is TGTGCCAGCAGCCACGGCACTTGGCGGCGCTTGGATTCACCCCTCCACTTT. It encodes CASSHGTWRRLDSPLHF.

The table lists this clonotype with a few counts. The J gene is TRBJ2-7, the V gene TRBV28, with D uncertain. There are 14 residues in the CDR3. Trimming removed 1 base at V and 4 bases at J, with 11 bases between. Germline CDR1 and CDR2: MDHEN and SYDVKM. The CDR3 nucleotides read TGTGCCAGCAGTTTATTCGGCGGCCAATACGAGCAGTACTTC. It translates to CASSLFGGQYEQYF.

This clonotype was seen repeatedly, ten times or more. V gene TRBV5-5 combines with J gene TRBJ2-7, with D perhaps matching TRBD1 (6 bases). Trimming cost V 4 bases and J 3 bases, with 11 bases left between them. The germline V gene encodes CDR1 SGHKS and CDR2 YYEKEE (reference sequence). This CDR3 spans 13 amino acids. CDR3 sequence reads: CASSRDRLYEQYF. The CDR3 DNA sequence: TGTGCCAGCAGCCGCGACAGGCTCTACGAGCAGTACTTC.

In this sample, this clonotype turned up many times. The CDR3 sequence: CASSRSTGLLMNTEAFF. The CDR3 DNA reads TGTGCCAGCAGTCGCTCAACAGGGCTACTAATGAACACTGAAGCTTTCTTT. The chain joins TRBV6-1 to TRBJ1-1, with D possibly being TRBD1 (6 bases). The V end was cut by 5 bases, the J end by 0 bases, with 19 bases between. Germline CDR1 and CDR2: MNHNS and SASEGT. The CDR3 length is 17 residues.

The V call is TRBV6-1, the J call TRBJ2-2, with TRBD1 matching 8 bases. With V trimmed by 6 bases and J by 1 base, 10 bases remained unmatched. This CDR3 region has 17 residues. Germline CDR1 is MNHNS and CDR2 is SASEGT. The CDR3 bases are TGTGCCAGCAGCCAGGACAGGGCCCTAGTGAACACCGGGGAGCTGTTTTTT. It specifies CASSQDRALVNTGELFF.

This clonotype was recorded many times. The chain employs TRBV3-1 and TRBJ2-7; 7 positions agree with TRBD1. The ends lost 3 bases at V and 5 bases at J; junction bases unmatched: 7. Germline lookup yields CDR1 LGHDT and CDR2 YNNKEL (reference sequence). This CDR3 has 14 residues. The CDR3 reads CASSQIDRDHEQYF. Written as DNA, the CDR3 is TGTGCCAGCAGCCAGATCGACAGGGACCACGAGCAGTACTTC.

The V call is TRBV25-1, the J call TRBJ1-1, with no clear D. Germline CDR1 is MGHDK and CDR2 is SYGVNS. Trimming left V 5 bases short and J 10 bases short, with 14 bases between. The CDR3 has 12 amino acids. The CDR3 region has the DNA TGTGCCAGCAGTCGCGGGCCCGGAGGAGCTTTCTTT. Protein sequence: CASSRGPGGAFF.

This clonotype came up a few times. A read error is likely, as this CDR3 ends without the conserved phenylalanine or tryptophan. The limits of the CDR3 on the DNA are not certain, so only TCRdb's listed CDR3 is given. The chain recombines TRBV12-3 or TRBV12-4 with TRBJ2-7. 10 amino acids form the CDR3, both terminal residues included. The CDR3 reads CASSLVASPT.

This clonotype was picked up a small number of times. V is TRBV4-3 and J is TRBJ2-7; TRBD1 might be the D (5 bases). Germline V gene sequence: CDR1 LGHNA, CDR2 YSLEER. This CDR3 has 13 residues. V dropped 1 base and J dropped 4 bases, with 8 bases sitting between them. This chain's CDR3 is CASSQAAGYEQYF. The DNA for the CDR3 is TGCGCCAGCAGCCAAGCCGCAGGGTACGAGCAGTACTTC.

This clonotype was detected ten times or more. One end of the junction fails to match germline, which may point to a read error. This chain's CDR3 is CSAKSRGENQYF. The CDR3 DNA is TGCAGTGCTAAATCCAGGGGAGAGAACCAGTACTTC. The chain employs TRBV20-1 and TRBJ2-5, with D tentatively TRBD1 (6 bases). This CDR3 contains 12 residues. The germline V gene encodes CDR1 DFQATT and CDR2 SNEGSKA (reference sequence).

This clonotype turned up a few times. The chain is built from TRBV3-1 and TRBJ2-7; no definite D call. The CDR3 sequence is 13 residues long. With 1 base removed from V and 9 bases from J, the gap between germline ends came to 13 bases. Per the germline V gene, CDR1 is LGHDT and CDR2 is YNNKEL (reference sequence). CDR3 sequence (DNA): TGTGCCAGCAGCCAAGGGCCTTTTCTAGGGCAGTACTTC. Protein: CASSQGPFLGQYF.

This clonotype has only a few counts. CDR3 loop: CATSDFGQGSGELFF. The CDR3 DNA follows: TGTGCCACCAGTGATTTCGGGCAGGGATCGGGGGAGCTGTTTTTT. The chain carries TRBV24-1 and TRBJ2-2, with D possibly matching TRBD1 (5 bases). V lost 1 base, J lost 8 bases, and 13 bases lay in between. CDR1 is KGHDR and CDR2 is SFDVKD in the germline V gene. This CDR3 comprises 15 residues.

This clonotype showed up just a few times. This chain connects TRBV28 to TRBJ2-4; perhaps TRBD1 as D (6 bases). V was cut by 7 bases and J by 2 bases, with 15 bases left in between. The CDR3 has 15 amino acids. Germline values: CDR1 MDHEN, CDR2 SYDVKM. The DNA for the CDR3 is TGTGCCAGCAAGTCGACAGGCGGACCCAAAAACATTCAGTACTTC. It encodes CASKSTGGPKNIQYF.